Described below is a single TCR beta chain sequence and its context. Its antigen is not known. The same CDR3 is also encoded by other DNA sequences in this sample. The germline gives CDR1 SQVTM, CDR2 ANQGSEA. The CDR3 is made up of 14 amino acids. V gave up 4 bases and J gave up 2 bases; unmatched junction bases: 2. This specimen belongs to a study of cytomegalovirus exposure and HLA in healthy donors. Points from the study as a whole: Associated with HLA alleles at 0.05 false discovery rate in a later analysis were over 15,000 TCR beta sequences.

13 Jbeta primers and 60 Vbeta primers were used for the PCR. Sequencing used immunoSEQ multiplex PCR; TCRdb keeps in-frame clones, though not all of them. This sample carries fewer than 200,000 clones, about 80% of them seen once, and the ten largest clones take more than 0.55%. Sequenced material: PBMCs. The chain couples TRBV29-1 to TRBJ2-6; 7 bases are shared with TRBD1. The source of this sequence is a middle-aged woman in good health and CMV-seronegative. CDR3 loop: CSVVGGAGANVLTF. The CDR3, as DNA: TGCAGCGTTGTAGGGGGCGCTGGGGCCAACGTCCTGACTTTC.